This T cell receptor beta chain is drawn from a study of shared clonotypes between healthy human individuals. Germline CDR1 reads MGHRA; CDR2 reads YSYEKL. The CDR3 contains 13 residues. V lost 4 bases, J lost 4 bases, and 11 bases lay in between. Every subset had its genomic DNA shared out evenly among several immunoSEQ plates. Here immunoSEQ multiplex PCR was the method, and the copy in TCRdb shows in-frame clones only, minus some. The data contain about 480,000 clones, 60% to 80% of them singletons. Sequences were obtained from PBMCs. This clonotype originated in a woman in her forties in good health. Some clones in this sample may be carry-over from other donors' samples. V usage is TRBV4-1 and J usage is TRBJ2-7; D not certain. The CDR3: CASSLYDFYEQYF. As DNA, the CDR3 is TGCGCCAGCAGCCTATACGACTTTTACGAGCAGTACTTC.